This TCR beta chain came from a study of blood T cell repertoires in COVID-19. CDR3 size: 17 residues. V gave up 4 bases and J gave up 3 bases; unmatched junction bases: 10. The germline V gene encodes CDR1 SEHNR and CDR2 FQNEAQ (reference sequence). TCRdb's copy holds only in-frame clones and misses some; the assay was immunoSEQ multiplex PCR. Altogether over 300,000 clones are present, around 91% being singletons, with the ten largest covering around 9.5%. This sequence originates from a woman aged 40-49 years who had recovered from COVID-19. The V and J genes are TRBV7-9 and TRBJ2-1; 9 positions agree with TRBD2. The sequenced sample consisted of PBMCs or T cells enriched from blood (not recorded which). In nucleotides, the CDR3 is TGTGCCAGCAGCTCGATAATAGCGGGAGAGAACTACAATGAGCAGTTCTTC. Translating gives CASSSIIAGENYNEQFF.